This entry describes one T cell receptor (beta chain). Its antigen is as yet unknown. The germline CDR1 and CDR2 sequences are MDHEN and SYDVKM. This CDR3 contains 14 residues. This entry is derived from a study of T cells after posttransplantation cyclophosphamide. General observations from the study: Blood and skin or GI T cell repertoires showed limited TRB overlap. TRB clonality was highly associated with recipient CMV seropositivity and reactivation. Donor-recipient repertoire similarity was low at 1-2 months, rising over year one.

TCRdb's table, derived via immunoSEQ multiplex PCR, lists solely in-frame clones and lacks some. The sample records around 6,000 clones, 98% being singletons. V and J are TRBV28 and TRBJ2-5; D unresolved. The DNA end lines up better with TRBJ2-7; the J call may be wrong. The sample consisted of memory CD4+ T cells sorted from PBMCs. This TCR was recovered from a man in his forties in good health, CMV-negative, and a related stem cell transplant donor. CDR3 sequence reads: CASSPTQNHYEQYF. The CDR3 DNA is TGTGCCAGCAGTCCCACCCAGAATCACTACGAGCAGTACTTC.